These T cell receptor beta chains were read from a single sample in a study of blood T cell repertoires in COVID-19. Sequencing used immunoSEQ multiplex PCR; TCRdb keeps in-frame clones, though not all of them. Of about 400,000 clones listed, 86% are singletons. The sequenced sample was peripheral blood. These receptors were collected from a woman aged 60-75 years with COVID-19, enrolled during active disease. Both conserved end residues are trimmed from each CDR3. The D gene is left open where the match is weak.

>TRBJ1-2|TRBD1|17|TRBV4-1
ASSPSQFPDRDGNYGYT
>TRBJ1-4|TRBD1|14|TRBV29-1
SVLTRGTGKNEKLF
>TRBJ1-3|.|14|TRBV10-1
ASRGTTGYSGNTIY
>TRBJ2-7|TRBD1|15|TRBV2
ASAPTLIQGDSYEQY
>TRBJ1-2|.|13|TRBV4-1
ASSQDYRFLSGYT
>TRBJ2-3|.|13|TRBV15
ATRRVGFNTDTQY
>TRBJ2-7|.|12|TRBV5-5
ASSLQGGPYEQY
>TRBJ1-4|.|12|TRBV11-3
ASSLGGGLEKLF
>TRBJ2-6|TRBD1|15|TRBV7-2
ASSLGQMFSGANVLT
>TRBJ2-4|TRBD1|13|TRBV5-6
ASSRGQGLKNIQY
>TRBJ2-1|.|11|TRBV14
ASSKGGFYEQF
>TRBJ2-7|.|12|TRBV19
ASRLQARSYEQY
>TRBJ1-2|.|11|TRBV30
AWHDRKAGGYT
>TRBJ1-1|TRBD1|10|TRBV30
AWAAQGVIAF
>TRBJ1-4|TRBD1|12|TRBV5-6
ASSWVTGSEKLF
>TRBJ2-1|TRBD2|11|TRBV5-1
ASRSSGGNEQF
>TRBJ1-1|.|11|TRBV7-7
ASSLIQDSEAF
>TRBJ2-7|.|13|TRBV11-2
ASSLGLNPSYEQY
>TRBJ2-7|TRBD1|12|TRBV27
ASREGQGRHEQY
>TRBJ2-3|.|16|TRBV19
ASSIDPWRAPSTDTQY
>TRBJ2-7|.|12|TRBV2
ASSEGVDYYEQY
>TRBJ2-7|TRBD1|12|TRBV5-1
ASSTPDRGSEQY
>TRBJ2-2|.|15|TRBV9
ASSVALQTANTGELF
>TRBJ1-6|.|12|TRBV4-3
ASSQEWANSPLH
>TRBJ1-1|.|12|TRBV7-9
ASSPRALNTEAF
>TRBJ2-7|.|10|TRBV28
ASRVALDEQY
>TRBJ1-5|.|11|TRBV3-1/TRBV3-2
ASSQARESPQH
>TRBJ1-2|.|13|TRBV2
ASSREFRLSYGYT
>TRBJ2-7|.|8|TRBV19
ASSIQQGC
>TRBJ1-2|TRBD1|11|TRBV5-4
ASAQGSNYGYT
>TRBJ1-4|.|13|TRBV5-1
ASSSFGGLYEKLF
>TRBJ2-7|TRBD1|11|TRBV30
ARRDRSSYEQY
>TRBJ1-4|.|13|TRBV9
ASSSSGNFNEKLF
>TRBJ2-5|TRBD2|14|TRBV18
ASSLETSGGEETQY
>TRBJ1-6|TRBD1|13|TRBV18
ASSPVQGAFSPLH
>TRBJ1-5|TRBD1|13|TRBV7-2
ASSSGQGGIQPQH
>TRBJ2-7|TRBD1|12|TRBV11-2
ASSQTGGGYEQY
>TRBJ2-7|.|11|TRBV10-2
ASRSPRAYEQY
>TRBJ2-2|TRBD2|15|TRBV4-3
ASSQGASGGVTGELF